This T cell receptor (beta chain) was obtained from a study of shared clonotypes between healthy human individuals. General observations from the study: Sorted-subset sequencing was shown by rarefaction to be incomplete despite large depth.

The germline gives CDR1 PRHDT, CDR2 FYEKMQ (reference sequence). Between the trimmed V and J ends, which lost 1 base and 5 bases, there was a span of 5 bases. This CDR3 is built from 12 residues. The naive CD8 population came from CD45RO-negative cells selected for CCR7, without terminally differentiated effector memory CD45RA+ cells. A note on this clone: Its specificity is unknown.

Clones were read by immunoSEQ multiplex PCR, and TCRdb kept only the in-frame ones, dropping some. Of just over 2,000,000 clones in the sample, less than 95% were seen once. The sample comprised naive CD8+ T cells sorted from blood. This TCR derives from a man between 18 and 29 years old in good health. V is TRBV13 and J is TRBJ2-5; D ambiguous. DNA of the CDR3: TGTGCCAGCAGCTTAGAGGTGGAGACCCAGTACTTC. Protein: CASSLEVETQYF.